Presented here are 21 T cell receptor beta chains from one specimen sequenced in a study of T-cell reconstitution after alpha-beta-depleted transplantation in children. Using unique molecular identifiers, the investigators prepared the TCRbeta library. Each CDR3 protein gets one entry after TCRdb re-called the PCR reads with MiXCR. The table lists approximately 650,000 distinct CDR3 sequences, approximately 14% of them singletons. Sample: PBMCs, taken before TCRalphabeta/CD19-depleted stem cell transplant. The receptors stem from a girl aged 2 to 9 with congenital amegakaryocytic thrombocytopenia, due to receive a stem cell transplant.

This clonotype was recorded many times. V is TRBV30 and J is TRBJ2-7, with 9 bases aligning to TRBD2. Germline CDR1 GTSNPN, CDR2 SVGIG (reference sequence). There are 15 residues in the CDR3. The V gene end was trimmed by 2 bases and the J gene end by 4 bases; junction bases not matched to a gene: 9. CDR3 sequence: CAWSILAGGPYEQYF. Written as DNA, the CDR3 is TGTGCCTGGAGTATCCTCGCGGGAGGGCCTTACGAGCAGTACTTC.

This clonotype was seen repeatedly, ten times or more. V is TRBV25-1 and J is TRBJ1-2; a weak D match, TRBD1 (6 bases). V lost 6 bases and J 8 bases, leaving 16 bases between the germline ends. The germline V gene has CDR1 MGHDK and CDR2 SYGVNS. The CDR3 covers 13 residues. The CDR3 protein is CASSRGAGYGYTF. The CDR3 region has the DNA TGTGCCAGCAGCCGGGGGGCAGGATACGGCTACACCTTC.

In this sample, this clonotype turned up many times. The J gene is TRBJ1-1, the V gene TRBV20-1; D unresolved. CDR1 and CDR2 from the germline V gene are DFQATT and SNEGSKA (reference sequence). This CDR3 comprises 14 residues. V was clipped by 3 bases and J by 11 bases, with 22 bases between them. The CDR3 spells CSASPPPSVGLAFF. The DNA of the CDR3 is TGCAGTGCTAGCCCGCCCCCCAGCGTCGGACTTGCTTTCTTT.

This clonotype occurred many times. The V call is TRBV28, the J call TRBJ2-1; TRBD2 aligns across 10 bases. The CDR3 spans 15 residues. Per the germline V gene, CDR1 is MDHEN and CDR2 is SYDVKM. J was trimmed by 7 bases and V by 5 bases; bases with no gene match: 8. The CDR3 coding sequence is TGTGCCAGCAGTCCCTACCTAGCGGGAGTAAATGAGCAGTTCTTC. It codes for CASSPYLAGVNEQFF.

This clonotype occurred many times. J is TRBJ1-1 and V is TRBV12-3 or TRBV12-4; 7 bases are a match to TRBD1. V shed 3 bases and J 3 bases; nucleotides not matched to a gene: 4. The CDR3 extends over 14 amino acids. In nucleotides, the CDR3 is TGTGCCAGCAGTTTTGACAGGGACGACACTGAAGCTTTCTTT. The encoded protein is CASSFDRDDTEAFF.

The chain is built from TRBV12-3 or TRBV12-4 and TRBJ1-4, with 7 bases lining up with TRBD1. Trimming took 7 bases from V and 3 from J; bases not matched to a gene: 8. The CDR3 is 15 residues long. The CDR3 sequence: CASTDTGAPNEKLFF. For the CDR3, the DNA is TGTGCCAGCACCGACACAGGGGCTCCTAATGAAAAACTGTTTTTT.

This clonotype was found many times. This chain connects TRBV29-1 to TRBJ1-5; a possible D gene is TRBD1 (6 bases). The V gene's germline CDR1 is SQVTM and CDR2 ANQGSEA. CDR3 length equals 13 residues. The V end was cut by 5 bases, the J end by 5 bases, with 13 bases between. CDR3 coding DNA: TGCAGCGTTCGGACGGACAGTGATCAGCCCCAGCATTTT. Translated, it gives CSVRTDSDQPQHF.

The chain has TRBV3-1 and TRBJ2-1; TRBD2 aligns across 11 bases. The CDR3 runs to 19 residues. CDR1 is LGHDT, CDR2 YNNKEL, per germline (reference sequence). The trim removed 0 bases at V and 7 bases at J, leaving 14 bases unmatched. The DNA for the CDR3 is TGTGCCAGCAGCCAAGATACTAGATTAGCGGGAGGGCCATGGAATGAGCAGTTCTTC. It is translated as CASSQDTRLAGGPWNEQFF.

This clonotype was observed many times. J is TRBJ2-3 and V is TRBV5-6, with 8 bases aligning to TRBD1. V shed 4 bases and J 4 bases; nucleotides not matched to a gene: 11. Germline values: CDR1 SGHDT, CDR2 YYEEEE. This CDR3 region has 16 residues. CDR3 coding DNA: TGTGCCAGCAGCCCACCCACAGGGGGATACTCAGATACGCAGTATTTT. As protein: CASSPPTGGYSDTQYF. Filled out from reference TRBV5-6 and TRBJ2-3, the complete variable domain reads DAGVTQSPTHLIKTRGQQVTLRCSPKSGHDTVSWYQQALGQGPQFIFQYYEEEERQRGNFPDRFSGHQFPNYSSELNVNALLLGDSALYLCASSPPTGGYSDTQYFGPGTRLTVL.

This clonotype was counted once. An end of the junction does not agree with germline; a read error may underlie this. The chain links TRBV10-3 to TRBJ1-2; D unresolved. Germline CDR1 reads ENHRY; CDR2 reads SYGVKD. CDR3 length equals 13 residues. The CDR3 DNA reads TGTGCCATCAGTGAAGATCCGGCAGCTGGCTACTCCTTC. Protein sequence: CAISEDPAAGYSF.

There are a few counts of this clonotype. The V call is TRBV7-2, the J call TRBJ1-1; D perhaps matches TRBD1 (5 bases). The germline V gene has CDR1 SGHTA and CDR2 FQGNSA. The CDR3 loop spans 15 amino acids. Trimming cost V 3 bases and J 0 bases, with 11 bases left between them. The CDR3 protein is CASSFQGGVNTEAFF. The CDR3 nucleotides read TGTGCCAGCAGCTTCCAGGGAGGGGTGAACACTGAAGCTTTCTTT.

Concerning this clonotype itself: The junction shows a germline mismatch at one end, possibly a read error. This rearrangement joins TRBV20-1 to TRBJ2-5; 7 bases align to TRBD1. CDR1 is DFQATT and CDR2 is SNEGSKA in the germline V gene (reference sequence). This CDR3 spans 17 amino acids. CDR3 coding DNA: TGCTGTGCTAGAGATCTCAACCGGGACAGCCGAAAAGAGACCCAGTACTTC. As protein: CCARDLNRDSRKETQYF.

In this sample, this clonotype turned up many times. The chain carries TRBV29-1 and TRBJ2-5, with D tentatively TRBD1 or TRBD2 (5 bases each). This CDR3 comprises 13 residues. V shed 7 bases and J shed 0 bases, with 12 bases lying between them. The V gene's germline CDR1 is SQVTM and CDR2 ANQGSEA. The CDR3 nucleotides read TGCAGCGCAGAGGGACGGAACCAAGAGACCCAGTACTTC. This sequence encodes CSAEGRNQETQYF.

The CDR3 DNA follows: TGTGCCAGCCGACGGACTGTGCGGGAGGAAGAGACCCAGTACTTC. Translating gives CASRRTVREEETQYF. The chain couples TRBV27 to TRBJ2-5; 8 positions match TRBD2. This CDR3 contains 15 residues. CDR1 is MNHEY and CDR2 is SMNVEV in the germline V gene (reference sequence). Unmatched junction bases numbered 11, after V lost 8 bases and J lost 3 bases.

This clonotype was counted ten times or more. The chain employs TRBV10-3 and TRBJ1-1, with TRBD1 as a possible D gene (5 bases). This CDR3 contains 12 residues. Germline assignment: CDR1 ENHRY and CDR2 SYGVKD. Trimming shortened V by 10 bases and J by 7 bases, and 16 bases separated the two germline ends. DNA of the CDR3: TGTGCCACTGCACAGGAAAAAATTGAAGCTTTCTTT. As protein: CATAQEKIEAFF.

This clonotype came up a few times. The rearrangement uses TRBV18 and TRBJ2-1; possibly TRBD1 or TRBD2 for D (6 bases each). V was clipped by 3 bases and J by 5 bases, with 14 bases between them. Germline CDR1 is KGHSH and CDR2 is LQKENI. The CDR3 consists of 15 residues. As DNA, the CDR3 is TGTGCCAGCTCACCGCGAAGGGGGGAAGACAATGAGCAGTTCTTC. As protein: CASSPRRGEDNEQFF. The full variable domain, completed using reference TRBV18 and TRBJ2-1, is NAGVMQNPRHLVRRRGQEARLRCSPMKGHSHVYWYRQLPEEGLKFMVYLQKENIIDESGMPKERFSAEFPKEGPSILRIQQVVRGDSAAYFCASSPRRGEDNEQFFGPGTRLTVL.

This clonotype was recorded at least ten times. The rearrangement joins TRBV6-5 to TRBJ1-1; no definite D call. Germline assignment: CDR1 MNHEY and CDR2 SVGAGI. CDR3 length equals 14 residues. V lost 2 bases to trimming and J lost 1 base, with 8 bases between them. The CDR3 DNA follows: TGTGCCAGCAGTTACAGTCAGGCGAACACTGAAGCTTTCTTT. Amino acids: CASSYSQANTEAFF.

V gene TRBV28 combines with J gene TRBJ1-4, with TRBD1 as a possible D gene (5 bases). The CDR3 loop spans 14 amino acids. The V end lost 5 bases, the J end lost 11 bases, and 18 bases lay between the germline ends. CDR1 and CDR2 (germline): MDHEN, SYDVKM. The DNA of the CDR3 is TGTGCCAGCAGTACGCCCCTAGGCAGGGAGAAACTGTTTTTT. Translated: CASSTPLGREKLFF. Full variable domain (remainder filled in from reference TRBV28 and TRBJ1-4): DVKVTQSSRYLVKRTGEKVFLECVQDMDHENMFWYRQDPGLGLRLIYFSYDVKMKEKGDIPEGYSVSREKKERFSLILESASTNQTSMYLCASSTPLGREKLFFGSGTQLSVL.

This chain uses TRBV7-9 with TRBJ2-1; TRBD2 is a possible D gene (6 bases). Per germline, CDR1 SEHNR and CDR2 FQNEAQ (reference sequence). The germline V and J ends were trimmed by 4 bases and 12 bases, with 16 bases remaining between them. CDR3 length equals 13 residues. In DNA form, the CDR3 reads TGTGCCAGCAGCTCGAAAGCGGGCTCTCGGCAGTTCTTC. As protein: CASSSKAGSRQFF. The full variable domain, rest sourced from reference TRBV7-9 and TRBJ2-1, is DTGVSQNPRHKITKRGQNVTFRCDPISEHNRLYWYRQTLGQGPEFLTYFQNEAQLEKSRLLSDRFSAERPKGSFSTLEIQRTEQGDSAMYLCASSSKAGSRQFFGPGTRLTVL.

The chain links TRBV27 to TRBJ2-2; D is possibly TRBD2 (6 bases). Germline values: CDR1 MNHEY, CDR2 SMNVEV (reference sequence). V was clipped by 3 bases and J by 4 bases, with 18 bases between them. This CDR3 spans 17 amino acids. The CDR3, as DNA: TGTGCCAGCAGTTTGGGTAGCGGCCCCCGTAGCACCGGGGAGCTGTTTTTT. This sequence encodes CASSLGSGPRSTGELFF.

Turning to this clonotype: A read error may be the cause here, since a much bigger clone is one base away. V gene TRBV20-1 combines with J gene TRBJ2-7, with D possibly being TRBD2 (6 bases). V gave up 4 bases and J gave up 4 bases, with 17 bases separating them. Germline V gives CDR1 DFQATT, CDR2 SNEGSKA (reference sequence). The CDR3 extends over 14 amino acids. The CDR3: CSANPGGITYEQYF. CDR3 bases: TGCAGTGCTAATCCTGGCGGGATAACTTACGAGCAGTACTTC.